This is a list of T cell receptor beta chains from one sample in a study of OX40 agonist ivuxolimab in advanced cancers. Generated by immunoSEQ multiplex PCR, the TCRdb table keeps only in-frame clones and is missing some. Found here are about 55,000 clones, 86% of them singletons; the top ten hold about an eighth. Sequencing was performed on CD4+ or CD8+ T cells sorted from blood, taken in a trial of the OX40 agonist ivuxolimab. The receptors come from an adult with an advanced solid tumor such as melanoma, head and neck, liver or kidney cancer. CDR3s include the opening cysteine and the closing phenylalanine or tryptophan. The D gene is left open where the match is weak. A row's size may be missing; if present it is once, few, many or a size class.

size	V	J	D	DNA	CDR3
NA	TRBV19	TRBJ1-5	TRBD1	TGTGCCAGTACCCTTAGGCAGGGGGTCGGCAATCAGCCCCAGCATTTT	CASTLRQGVGNQPQHF
NA	TRBV15	TRBJ2-7	TRBD1	TGTGCCACCAGCAGGACAGGGGACTACGAGCAGTACTTC	CATSRTGDYEQYF
NA	TRBV4-1	TRBJ1-1	NA	TGCGCCAGCAGCCAAGGCCACAGAAGACTGAACACTGAAGCTTTCTTT	CASSQGHRRLNTEAFF
once	TRBV9	TRBJ2-3	TRBD2	TGTGCCAGCAGCGTAGTTCATGGGACTAGCGAGCAGTATTTT	CASSVVHGTSEQYF
NA	TRBV7-3	TRBJ2-1	NA	TGTGCCAGCAGCTCCGTCGGGTGGGGGAAAAGCTCCTACAATGAGCAGTTCTTC	CASSSVGWGKSSYNEQFF
NA	TRBV27	TRBJ2-7	NA	TGTGCCAGCAGTTTATCGCCGAGTCTCTACGAGCAGTACTTC	CASSLSPSLYEQYF
NA	TRBV5-1	TRBJ1-1	TRBD1	TGCGCCAGCAGCTTTTGGACAGGGGGCTCGAAGCCTGAAGCTTTCTTT	CASSFWTGGSKPEAFF
NA	TRBV6-1	TRBJ2-7	TRBD2	TGTGCCAGCACTGTGACTAGCGGGAGCTCCTACGAGCAGTACTTC	CASTVTSGSSYEQYF
few	TRBV5-6	TRBJ2-1	NA	TGTGCCAGCAGCTTGTTCGCGCAAGCCTCCTACAATGAGCAGTTCTTC	CASSLFAQASYNEQFF
NA	TRBV7-2	TRBJ1-5	TRBD1	TGTGCCAGTCGAGGAACAGGGGCCAATCAGCCCCAGCATTTT	CASRGTGANQPQHF
NA	TRBV28	TRBJ2-7	TRBD2	TGTGCCAGCAGTTTAGGCACTAGCGGGAGTTACGAGCAGTACTTC	CASSLGTSGSYEQYF
NA	TRBV28	TRBJ2-7	NA	TGTGCCAGCAGTCCGCCCTGGACAGGGAGGGCCGAGCAGTACTTC	CASSPPWTGRAEQYF
NA	TRBV5-1	TRBJ2-1	NA	TGCGCCAGCTCCTTAGCGGAGGTTTCCTACAATGAGCAGTTCTTC	CASSLAEVSYNEQFF
NA	TRBV4-1	TRBJ2-7	NA	TGCGCCAGCAGCCACGATCCAACAGCGACATCATCCTACGAGCAGTACTTC	CASSHDPTATSSYEQYF
NA	TRBV11-1	TRBJ1-1	NA	TGTGCCAGCAGCCCGACAAGGCACCATAACACTGAAGCTTTCTTT	CASSPTRHHNTEAFF
NA	TRBV11-2	TRBJ2-7	NA	TGTGCCAGCAGCCGGCCCCGCTACGAGCAGTACTTC	CASSRPRYEQYF
NA	TRBV30	TRBJ2-5	NA	TGTGCCTGGAGGGTGGGGTTCGGTGGGAGAGATCAAGAGACCCAGTACTTC	CAWRVGFGGRDQETQYF
NA	TRBV29-1	TRBJ2-3	NA	TGCAGCGCCGCCACTACAGGGTTTGAAGATACGCAGTATTTT	CSAATTGFEDTQYF
NA	TRBV4-1	TRBJ2-1	NA	TGCGCCAGCAGCCAAGATCGGGAGTTGAATGAGCAGTTCTTC	CASSQDRELNEQFF
NA	TRBV6-1	TRBJ1-5	TRBD1	TGTGCCAGCGGACAGGGCATCAATCAGCCCCAGCATTTT	CASGQGINQPQHF
once	TRBV2	TRBJ1-6	NA	TGTGCCAGCAGTGAAAGCACAAGGAGTTCACCCCTCCACTTT	CASSESTRSSPLHF
medium-sized	TRBV5-1	TRBJ2-2	NA	TGCGCCAGCAGCTTGAGAGGTTACGGCACCGGGGAGCTGTTTTTT	CASSLRGYGTGELFF
NA	TRBV2	TRBJ2-5	NA	TGTGCCAGGCCAGGGGAAAAAGAGACCCAGTACTTC	CARPGEKETQYF
NA	TRBV25-1	TRBJ2-1	NA	TGTGCCAGCCAAGCCCCCAATGAGCAGTTCTTC	CASQAPNEQFF
NA	TRBV9	TRBJ2-2	NA	TGTGCCAGCAGCGTAGTTTCAGGGAATAGACCCGGGGAGCTGTTTTTT	CASSVVSGNRPGELFF
once	TRBV6-1	TRBJ2-7	NA	TGTGCCAGCAGTCGCCGGGGGTTCCCCGAGCAGTACTTC	CASSRRGFPEQYF
NA	TRBV4-1	TRBJ2-7	NA	TGCGCCAGCAGCACCGGGGTTCGACCGGCCGAGGAGCAGTACTTC	CASSTGVRPAEEQYF
once	TRBV6-6	TRBJ1-5	NA	TGTGCCAGCAGTTCAGTAGCCGGTCAGCCCCAGCATTTT	CASSSVAGQPQHF
NA	TRBV4-1	TRBJ2-1	TRBD2	TGCGCCAGCAGCCAAGAGTTCTTTATGGTAGCGGGGAGGGACCGGAATGAGCAGTTCTTC	CASSQEFFMVAGRDRNEQFF
NA	TRBV5-1	TRBJ2-1	NA	TGCGCCAGCAGCTTGGCCGGCGGGAACTCCTACAATGAGCAGTTCTTC	CASSLAGGNSYNEQFF
few	TRBV7-4	TRBJ2-5	TRBD1	TGTGCCAGCGGGACAGAAGAGACCCAGTACTTC	CASGTEETQYF
NA	TRBV27	TRBJ2-5	NA	TGTGCCAGCAGTTTGAGTAAAGAGACCCAGTACTTC	CASSLSKETQYF
NA	TRBV28	TRBJ2-1	NA	TGTGCCAGCAGTCCTCCCGGTGGGCGGGGAAAGCAGTTCTTC	CASSPPGGRGKQFF
NA	TRBV9	TRBJ2-5	TRBD2	TGTGCCAGCAGCGTAGAGGCAGCGGGAGTTGGTCCGCAAGAGACCCAGTACTTC	CASSVEAAGVGPQETQYF
NA	TRBV18	TRBJ1-3	NA	TGTGCCAGCTCACCGACCCTCGACAGGATGAGGAACACCATATATTTT	CASSPTLDRMRNTIYF
NA	TRBV7-9	TRBJ2-2	NA	TGTGCCAGCAGCTTAGCTCTGGATAACACCGGGGAGCTGTTTTTT	CASSLALDNTGELFF
NA	TRBV7-2	TRBJ1-1	TRBD1	TGTGCCAGCAGTTTCCCAGGGGGGGCCGCTGAAGCTTTCTTT	CASSFPGGAAEAFF
NA	TRBV28	TRBJ2-7	NA	TGTGCCAGCAGCCCACCTCGTGGGCTCATCTACGAGCAGTACTTC	CASSPPRGLIYEQYF
NA	TRBV6-6	TRBJ1-4	NA	TGTGCCAGCAGTCAGAGGAATGAAAAACTGTTTTTT	CASSQRNEKLFF
once	TRBV5-6	TRBJ2-2	TRBD1	TGTGCCAGCACCCGACAGGGGGCTGCCGGGGAGCTGTTTTTT	CASTRQGAAGELFF
once	TRBV28	TRBJ1-2	TRBD1	TGTGCCACCCAACAGGGGGTCGATGGCTACACCTTC	CATQQGVDGYTF
NA	TRBV9	TRBJ2-7	NA	TGTGCCAGCAGCGTTGGGCCGGTCAGACGGGACGAGCAGTACTTC	CASSVGPVRRDEQYF
NA	TRBV7-6	TRBJ2-1	NA	TGTGCCAGCAGGGACCCCACCGGTGAGCAGTTCTTC	CASRDPTGEQFF
NA	TRBV7-3	TRBJ1-1	NA	TGTGCCAGCAGCTTAACTGGGCCCACTGAAGCTTTCTTT	CASSLTGPTEAFF
NA	TRBV7-9	TRBJ2-1	TRBD1	TGTGCCAGCAGCTCGGGACAGTCCTACAATGAGCAGTTCTTC	CASSSGQSYNEQFF
few	TRBV5-1	TRBJ2-1	TRBD2	TGCGCCAGCAGCTCGGGACTAGCTAATGAGCAGTTCTTC	CASSSGLANEQFF
NA	TRBV4-1	TRBJ1-4	NA	TGCGCCAGCAGCCAAGAACTATCGGGGCTATCAAAAAAACTGTTTTTT	CASSQELSGLSKKLFF
once	TRBV2	TRBJ2-3	NA	TGTGCCAGCAGCGCTACTAGCCGTAGGCCTGATACGCAGTATTTT	CASSATSRRPDTQYF
NA	TRBV9	TRBJ2-2	TRBD1	TGTGCCAGCAGCCCCCGACAGGGGGCTACCGGGGAGCTGTTTTTT	CASSPRQGATGELFF
NA	TRBV19	TRBJ2-1	NA	TGTGCCAGTAGTATAGGCAATGAGCAGTTCTTC	CASSIGNEQFF
NA	TRBV10-3	TRBJ2-3	TRBD2	TGTGCCATCAGTTTAGCGGGAGGGCCCGCAGATACGCAGTATTTT	CAISLAGGPADTQYF
few	TRBV30	TRBJ1-5	TRBD1	TGTGCCTGGAATTCAGGGGGGAATCAGCCCCAGCATTTT	CAWNSGGNQPQHF
NA	TRBV6-5	TRBJ2-5	TRBD1	TGTGCCAGCAGTTACGCAGGGGGCGAAGAGACCCAGTACTTC	CASSYAGGEETQYF
NA	TRBV28	TRBJ1-5	NA	TGTGCCAGCAGTGTGAGGGTGCAGCCCCAGCATTTT	CASSVRVQPQHF
NA	TRBV6-5	TRBJ1-1	NA	TGTGCCAGCGGACCCGTCCGGGGGAACACTGAAGCTTTCTTT	CASGPVRGNTEAFF